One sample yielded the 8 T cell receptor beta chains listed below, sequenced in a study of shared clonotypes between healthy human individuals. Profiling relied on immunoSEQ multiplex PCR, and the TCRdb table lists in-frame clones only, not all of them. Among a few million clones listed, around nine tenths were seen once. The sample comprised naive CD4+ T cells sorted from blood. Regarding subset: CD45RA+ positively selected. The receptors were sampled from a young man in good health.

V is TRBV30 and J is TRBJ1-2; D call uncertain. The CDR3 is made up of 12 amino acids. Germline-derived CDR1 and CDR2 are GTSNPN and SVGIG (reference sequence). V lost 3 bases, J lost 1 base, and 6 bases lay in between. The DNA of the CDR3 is TGTGCCTGGAGGAGGAGTAACTATGGCTACACCTTC. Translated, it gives CAWRRSNYGYTF.

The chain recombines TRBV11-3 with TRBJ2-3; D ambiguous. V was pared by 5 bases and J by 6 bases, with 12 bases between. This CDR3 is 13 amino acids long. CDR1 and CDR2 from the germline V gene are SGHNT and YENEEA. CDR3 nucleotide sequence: TGTGCCAGCAGCCCAAATGGGCAGGATACGCAGTATTTT. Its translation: CASSPNGQDTQYF.

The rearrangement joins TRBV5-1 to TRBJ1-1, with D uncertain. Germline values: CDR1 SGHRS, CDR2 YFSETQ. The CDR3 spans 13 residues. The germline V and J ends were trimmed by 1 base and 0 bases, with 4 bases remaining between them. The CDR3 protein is CASSLKLNTEAFF. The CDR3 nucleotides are TGCGCCAGCAGCTTGAAATTGAACACTGAAGCTTTCTTT.

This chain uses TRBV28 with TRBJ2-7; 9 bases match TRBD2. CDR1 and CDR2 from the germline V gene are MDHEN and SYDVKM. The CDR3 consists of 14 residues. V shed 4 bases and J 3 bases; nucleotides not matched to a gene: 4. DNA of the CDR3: TGTGCCAGCAGTTCAGGCGGGGGGGTCTACGAGCAGTACTTC. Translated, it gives CASSSGGGVYEQYF.

The CDR3 region is CASSKDRGYQETQYF. CDR3 DNA: TGTGCCAGCAGCAAAGACAGGGGTTACCAAGAGACCCAGTACTTC. J is TRBJ2-5 and V is TRBV5-6; TRBD1 matches 8 bases. The CDR3 is 15 amino acids. CDR1 is SGHDT, CDR2 YYEEEE, per germline. The J segment lost 0 bases and the V segment lost 4 bases, leaving 5 bases of the junction unmatched.

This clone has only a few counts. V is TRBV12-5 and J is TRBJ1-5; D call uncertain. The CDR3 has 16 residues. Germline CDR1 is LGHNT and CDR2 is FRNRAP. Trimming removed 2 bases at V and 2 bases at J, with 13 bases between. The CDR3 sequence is CASGLIRKGGNQPQHF. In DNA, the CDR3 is TGTGCTAGTGGTTTGATCAGGAAAGGCGGCAATCAGCCCCAGCATTTT.

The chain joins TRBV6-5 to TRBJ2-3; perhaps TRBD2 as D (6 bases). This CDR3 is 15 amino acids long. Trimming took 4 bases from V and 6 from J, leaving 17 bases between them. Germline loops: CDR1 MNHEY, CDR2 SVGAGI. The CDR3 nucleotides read TGTGCCAGCAGTTCTCCCGGCGGGGCCGGGGATACGCAGTATTTT. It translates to CASSSPGGAGDTQYF.

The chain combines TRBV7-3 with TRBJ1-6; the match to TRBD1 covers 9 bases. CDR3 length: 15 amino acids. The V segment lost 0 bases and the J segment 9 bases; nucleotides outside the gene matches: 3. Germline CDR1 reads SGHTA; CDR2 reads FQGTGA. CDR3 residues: CASSLTGQGSSPLHF. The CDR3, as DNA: TGTGCCAGCAGCTTAACCGGACAGGGGAGTTCACCCCTCCACTTT.